This T cell receptor (beta chain) came from a study of cytomegalovirus exposure and HLA in healthy donors. Study details: The 120 million or so unique TCR beta sequences, from about 179 million T cells, were found by an earlier analysis.

The study's findings and limits: Earlier findings revealed that most TCR beta V segments proved productive either about 87% or about 30% of the time. No immune exposure information besides CMV serostatus was available. It was 150 or so TCR beta chains that were listed as cytomegalovirus-associated.

The PCR had 60 Vbeta and 13 Jbeta primers. Sequenced by immunoSEQ multiplex PCR; TCRdb stores in-frame clones only, minus some. The sample lists some 120,000 clones; roughly two thirds were seen once. This clone has only one observation. Its specificity is not known. Germline is not matched at one junction end, which may reflect a read error. The germline CDR1 and CDR2 sequences are SEHNR and FQNEAQ (reference sequence). The CDR3 is 14 amino acids. Sequencing was carried out using PBMCs. V gene TRBV7-9 combines with J gene TRBJ1-1; D is possibly TRBD1 (5 bases). The sequence came from a man aged 25 to 45 in good health and CMV-seropositive. In DNA form, the CDR3 reads TGTTCCAGCAGCTTTTATCAGGGGAACACTGAAGCTTTCTTT. It is translated as CSSSFYQGNTEAFF.